This TCR beta chain emerged from a study of blood T cells in healthy people across ages. This clonotype was seen a handful of times. CDR1 SEHNR and CDR2 FQNEAQ come from the germline V gene (reference sequence). The CDR3 extends over 12 amino acids. The V and J ends lost 3 bases and 6 bases respectively, with 8 bases between them. Together with a sample-barcoded 5' primer, a J-beta primer mix was included in a second PCR lasting about 6 to 12 cycles. TCRdb reprocessed the 5' RACE reads with MiXCR, giving one entry per CDR3 protein. The sample lists 760,000 or so distinct CDR3 sequences; more than 20% were seen once. In addition, the sample was reused for a study of T cells of mothers and their children. This second study notes: Study donors consisted of a few healthy Caucasian mothers and their six children. For each mother, over 9.5 million TCR beta CDR3 reads were obtained, and for each child, about 3 million. Among related mother-child pairs, overlap was slightly higher than in unrelated pairs, though not significantly.

The specimen sequenced was blood. The TCR comes from a boy aged 5-17 years in good health. The J gene is TRBJ1-2, the V gene TRBV7-9; D possibly corresponds to TRBD1 (6 bases). The CDR3 spells CASSFEGDGYTF. The CDR3 nucleotides are TGTGCCAGCAGCTTTGAGGGGGATGGCTACACCTTC.